This TCR beta chain was captured by sequencing in a study of patients and donors after allogeneic stem cell transplantation. Using its own MiXCR run on the RT-PCR reads, TCRdb lists one record per CDR3 protein. The table includes 920,000 or so distinct CDR3 sequences, 15% to 20% detected once. The CDR3 consists of 14 residues. Looked up from germline, CDR1 is SGDLS and CDR2 is YYNGEE. V lost 1 base and J lost 6, with 10 bases in between. The chain combines TRBV9 with TRBJ2-2; a possible D gene is TRBD2 (7 bases). This TCR derives from a human donor who was either an allogeneic HSCT recipient or a stem cell or donor lymphocyte infusion donor (not recorded which). It is not recorded whose cells these are; they may come from a transplant donor. Sequencing was done on a sample of blood, either unsorted or a sorted T cell fraction (not recorded which). The CDR3 sequence is CASSVQGRAGELFF. The DNA of the CDR3 is TGTGCCAGCAGCGTACAGGGGAGGGCCGGGGAGCTGTTTTTT. The variable domain in full, completed from reference TRBV9 and TRBJ2-2, reads DSGVTQTPKHLITATGQRVTLRCSPRSGDLSVYWYQQSLDQGLQFLIQYYNGEERAKGNILERFSAQQFPDLHSELNLSSLELGDSALYFCASSVQGRAGELFFGEGSRLTVL.